Listed below are T cell receptor beta chains from one sample, sequenced in a study of blood T cell repertoires in COVID-19. Only in-frame clones appear in the TCRdb table, and some are missing; sequencing was by immunoSEQ multiplex PCR. The sample yields about 240,000 clones, about four fifths seen once. Source material: PBMCs or T cells enriched from blood (not recorded which). The receptors were gathered from a woman aged 40 to 50 who had been exposed to COVID-19. Both conserved end residues are part of each CDR3.

v_call cdr3_aa
TRBV30 CAWSVGGVGTDTQYF
TRBV7-9 CASRQGAGTEAFF
TRBV5-8 CASRRIRGSYGYTF
TRBV10-3 CAISGDRNYGYTF
TRBV7-2 CASSSAGQGVGYTF
TRBV5-8 CASSTQRETQYF
TRBV4-2 CASSQGDTRNTIYF
TRBV12-5 CASGFYQASTNEKLFF
TRBV4-1 CASSHQDRSGNTIYF
TRBV6-4 CASSVETGDGKQYF
TRBV9 CASSPLNGGLETQYF
TRBV7-9 CASSSPRGRWETQYF
TRBV2 CASSAQGAGTEAFF
TRBV5-5 CASSPTGSTDTQYF
TRBV7-7 CASSRTLSGGGGSYNEQFF
TRBV4-2 CASSQGRAYNSPLHF
TRBV7-2 CASSLAVASGDREQYF